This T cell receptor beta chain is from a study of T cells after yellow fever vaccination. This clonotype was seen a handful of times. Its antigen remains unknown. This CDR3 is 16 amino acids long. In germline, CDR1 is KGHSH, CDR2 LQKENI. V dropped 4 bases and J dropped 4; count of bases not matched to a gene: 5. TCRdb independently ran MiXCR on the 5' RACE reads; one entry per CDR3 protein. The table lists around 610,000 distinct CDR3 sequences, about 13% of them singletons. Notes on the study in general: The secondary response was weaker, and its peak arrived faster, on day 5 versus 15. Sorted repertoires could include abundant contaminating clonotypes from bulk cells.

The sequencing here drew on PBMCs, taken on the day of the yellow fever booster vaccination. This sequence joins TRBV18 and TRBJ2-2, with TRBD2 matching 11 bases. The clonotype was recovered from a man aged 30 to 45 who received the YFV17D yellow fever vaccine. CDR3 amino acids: CASSHTSGSVTGELFF. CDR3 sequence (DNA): TGTGCCAGCTCACACACTAGCGGGAGTGTCACCGGGGAGCTGTTTTTT.